This passage covers 13 T cell receptor beta chains from one sample sequenced in a study of somatic mutations in cytotoxic T cells in rheumatoid arthritis. Data came from immunoSEQ multiplex PCR; TCRdb stores just in-frame clones and leaves some out. The table lists tens of thousands of clones, roughly 80% of them singletons, with around 3% in the top ten. Sequencing was performed on CD8+ T cells sorted from blood. Source of these receptors: a man aged 40-49 years in good health.

The table lists this clone with a few counts. The chain uses TRBV19 and TRBJ2-3; 7 bases are a match to TRBD2. CDR1 and CDR2 (germline): LNHDA, SQIVND (reference sequence). This CDR3 contains 15 residues. Trimming took 6 bases from V and 5 from J; bases not matched to a gene: 11. The CDR3 DNA reads TGTGCCAGTAGCCCTAGGTGGACTAGTAAAGATACGCAGTATTTT. Amino acid sequence: CASSPRWTSKDTQYF.

This clone has only one observation. The chain links TRBV5-6 to TRBJ2-1; TRBD1 is a possible D gene (6 bases). Between the trimmed V and J ends, which lost 4 bases and 3 bases, there was a span of 11 bases. The length of the CDR3 is 14 residues. Germline loops: CDR1 SGHDT, CDR2 YYEEEE. The CDR3 region is CASSLVRGYNEQFF. The CDR3 coding sequence is TGTGCCAGCAGCCTGGTCAGGGGCTACAATGAGCAGTTCTTC.

This rearrangement joins TRBV18 to TRBJ2-7; D is tentatively TRBD1 or TRBD2 (5 bases each). V was shortened by 0 bases and J by 5 bases, with 14 bases between the two germline ends. The CDR3 runs to 15 residues. CDR1 and CDR2 (germline): KGHSH, LQKENI. This CDR3 reads CASSPPERGGNEQYF. DNA of the CDR3: TGTGCCAGCTCACCACCGGAGCGTGGGGGAAACGAGCAGTACTTC.

This clone was found once. The chain combines TRBV5-1 with TRBJ2-7; 7 bases agree with TRBD1. Trimming at V came to 0 bases and at J to 2 bases, leaving 5 bases not matched to a gene. The CDR3 length is 15 residues. Germline CDR1 is SGHRS and CDR2 is YFSETQ. The CDR3 DNA reads as TGCGCCAGCAGCTTGGGACAGGGTGGCCCCTACGAGCAGTACTTC. Protein: CASSLGQGGPYEQYF. Using reference TRBV5-1 and TRBJ2-7 for the parts outside the CDR3, the full variable domain is KAGVTQTPRYLIKTRGQQVTLSCSPISGHRSVSWYQQTPGQGLQFLFEYFSETQRNKGNFPGRFSGRQFSNSRSEMNVSTLELGDSALYLCASSLGQGGPYEQYFGPGTRLTVT.

The rearrangement joins TRBV6-5 to TRBJ2-7; 10 nucleotides agree with TRBD2. V lost 6 bases and J lost 6; bases outside the gene matches: 8. The CDR3 sequence is 14 residues long. Germline V gene sequence: CDR1 MNHEY, CDR2 SVGAGI. The DNA of the CDR3 is TGTGCCAGCAGCTCGGGACTAGCGACGATCGAGCAGTACTTC. This translates into CASSSGLATIEQYF.

The chain links TRBV7-9 to TRBJ2-5; 8 bases line up with TRBD1. Germline CDR1 reads SEHNR; CDR2 reads FQNEAQ (reference sequence). This CDR3 comprises 14 residues. The V segment lost 3 bases and the J segment 4 bases; nucleotides outside the gene matches: 4. CDR3 protein: CASSFSTGGETQYF. CDR3 bases: TGTGCCAGCAGCTTCTCTACAGGGGGAGAGACCCAGTACTTC.

The chain joins TRBV13 to TRBJ2-7; weak D call: TRBD2 (5 bases). The length of the CDR3 is 14 residues. CDR1 is PRHDT and CDR2 is FYEKMQ in the germline V gene (reference sequence). Deletions cut 5 bases from V and 1 base from J, with 12 bases between. CDR3 nucleotides: TGTGCCAGCAGCCTTTGGGAGAAATCCTACGAGCAGTACTTC. It is translated as CASSLWEKSYEQYF.

The genes are TRBV28 and TRBJ2-1; the match to TRBD1 covers 7 bases. Per germline, CDR1 MDHEN and CDR2 SYDVKM. Trimming took 6 bases from V and 2 from J; bases not matched to a gene: 16. CDR3 length: 18 residues. CDR3 coding DNA: TGTGCCAGCAGCCTGACAGGGTGGATAGTCGAAACCTACAATGAGCAGTTCTTC. Its protein product is CASSLTGWIVETYNEQFF.

The chain carries TRBV6-5 and TRBJ2-1, with a tentative D call TRBD2 (5 bases). CDR1 and CDR2 from the germline V gene are MNHEY and SVGAGI. The CDR3 runs 14 residues. V was trimmed by 2 bases and J by 1 base, leaving 6 bases between them. The CDR3 is CASSYAGSYNEQFF. As DNA, the CDR3 is TGTGCCAGCAGTTACGCGGGTTCCTACAATGAGCAGTTCTTC.

The V and J genes are TRBV7-6 and TRBJ1-4; a possible D gene is TRBD1 (6 bases). The CDR3 runs 14 residues. Germline values: CDR1 SGHVS, CDR2 FNYEAQ. V lost 4 bases and J lost 6, with 12 bases in between. The CDR3 spells CASSSRDMDEKLFF. CDR3 in DNA: TGTGCCAGCAGCTCCCGGGACATGGATGAAAAACTGTTTTTT.

The CDR3: CASSNLPSGSMNTEAFF. CDR3 bases: TGTGCCAGCAGCAACTTGCCGTCCGGATCCATGAACACTGAAGCTTTCTTT. The chain employs TRBV5-6 and TRBJ1-1; D call uncertain. V lost 4 bases and J lost 0, with 19 bases in between. Germline V gene data show CDR1 as SGHDT and CDR2 as YYEEEE. CDR3 length: 17 amino acids.

The chain carries TRBV27 and TRBJ2-7, with D perhaps matching TRBD1 or TRBD2 (7 bases each). The germline gives CDR1 MNHEY, CDR2 SMNVEV (reference sequence). CDR3 length: 18 amino acids. V was cut by 3 bases and J by 0 bases, with 21 bases left in between. CDR3 residues: CASSLFALGGTASYEQYF. The CDR3 DNA reads as TGTGCCAGCAGTTTGTTCGCGTTGGGAGGGACAGCCTCCTACGAGCAGTACTTC.

The chain carries TRBV30 and TRBJ2-5; TRBD1 or TRBD2 may be the D gene (5 bases each). Near its end, the DNA agrees better with TRBJ2-7, so the J call may be wrong. CDR1 GTSNPN and CDR2 SVGIG come from the germline V gene (reference sequence). This CDR3 is built from 13 residues. In nucleotides, the CDR3 is TGTGCCTGGAGTGTAGAGGGGCCCTACGAGCAGTACTTC. It codes for CAWSVEGPYEQYF.